The entry below gives a single T cell receptor (beta chain) sequence along with its context. Germline and junction disagree at one end, which may indicate a read error. The source of the sample is a study of tumor-infiltrating lymphocytes in primary liver carcinoma. A primer in the constant region served to generate TCR beta cDNA from approximately 450 ng of total RNA. Researchers made the TCR beta libraries by running three nested multiplex PCR rounds with slightly modified ARM-PCR. TCRdb redid the calling of the multiplex PCR reads with MiXCR, one entry per CDR3 protein. Among about 130,000 distinct CDR3 sequences, approximately 64% were seen once, and the ten largest hold roughly 7.9%. Unsorted bulk tissue (about 19-33 mg) underwent RNA and DNA co-extraction. Those sampled were patients whose primary liver carcinoma was treated by surgical resection. Sample: liver tumor tissue from sampling region 3. Subset meaning: tumor region T3, left-lateral pole. This TCR came from a woman aged 55-70 years with primary liver carcinoma and hepatitis B virus infection.

The CDR3 sequence is CASSPGVVELFF. CDR3 nucleotides: TGTGCTAGCAGCCCCGGGGTTGTGGAGCTGTTTTTT. The genes are TRBV11-2 and TRBJ2-2; D possibly corresponds to TRBD2 (5 bases). The CDR3 spans 12 residues. The germline CDR1 and CDR2 sequences are SGHAT and FQNNGV.